This T cell receptor (beta chain) was identified in a study of T cell responses to AZD1222 COVID-19 vaccine. V shed 4 bases and J 1 base; nucleotides not matched to a gene: 2. From germline, CDR1 is SGHNT and CDR2 YYREEE (reference sequence). The CDR3 is 16 amino acids. This table comes from immunoSEQ multiplex PCR, and its TCRdb copy is limited to in-frame clones, with some not included. Among 150,000 or so clones listed, 90% were seen once. Material: peripheral blood, obtained on day 0 of AZD1222 vaccination. This clonotype was sampled from an adult in good health. V usage is TRBV5-4 and J usage is TRBJ2-2, with 12 bases that match TRBD2. CDR3 residues: CASSLGLAGNTGELFF. In DNA, the CDR3 is TGTGCCAGCAGCCTGGGACTAGCGGGGAACACCGGGGAGCTGTTTTTT.